The rows below give T cell receptor beta chains drawn from one sample of a study of CD8 T cells in ankylosing spondylitis. TCRdb itself ran the 5' RACE reads through MiXCR, one entry per CDR3 protein. The sample includes 200,000 to 300,000 distinct CDR3 sequences, around 7.8% of them seen just once. The material sequenced was blood, either unsorted or a sorted T cell fraction (not recorded which). Source of these receptors: a male donor with ankylosing spondylitis or in good health (not recorded which). Each CDR3 is given with its conserved first and last residue. The listing skips clone size in some rows; elsewhere it reads once, few, many or a size class.

j_call clone_size v_call cdr3_aa
TRBJ2-7 few TRBV7-3 CASSLNNQEHEQYF
TRBJ2-7 many TRBV12-3/TRBV12-4 CASSLSPGPYEQYF
TRBJ2-7 many TRBV25-1 CASSESAGTGVYEQYF
TRBJ2-1 many TRBV7-2 CASSFYGGVEQFF
TRBJ2-1 few TRBV6-2/TRBV6-3 CASSYSGPGGLAGDWNEQFF
TRBJ1-1 many TRBV10-3 CAISGDRGITEAFF
TRBJ1-3 many TRBV29-1 CSFRGSGNTIYF
TRBJ1-1 few TRBV20-1 CSVRVYGEAFF
TRBJ2-5 NA TRBV7-3 CASSLTFQETQYF
TRBJ2-2 many TRBV12-3/TRBV12-4 CASSLVLTGITGELFF
TRBJ1-3 many TRBV7-2 CASSFQGDGNTIYF
TRBJ1-2 many TRBV12-3/TRBV12-4 CASSQTGGDYGYTF
TRBJ2-4 many TRBV12-3/TRBV12-4 CASSFEGDIQYF
TRBJ2-1 NA TRBV12-3/TRBV12-4 CASSSPFRLAGANEQFF
TRBJ1-2 few TRBV9 CASSPTGVVEWYGYTF
TRBJ2-1 many TRBV19 CASWGGYNEQFF
TRBJ2-7 many TRBV3-1 CASSLGTFGEQYF
TRBJ2-1 NA TRBV3-1 CACSSALSGSSYNEQFF
TRBJ2-1 many TRBV20-1 CSAREPGLALYNEQFF
TRBJ1-1 many TRBV6-2/TRBV6-3 CASTDGPNTEAFF
TRBJ2-1 NA TRBV20-1 CSARASSGGAYNEQFF
TRBJ1-4 many TRBV7-2 CASSFRGRNEKLFF
TRBJ1-1 NA TRBV5-5 CASSLAWGTEAFF
TRBJ2-3 many TRBV7-2 CASSLGRGGQDTQYF
TRBJ2-6 many TRBV12-3/TRBV12-4 CASSSLPGTGANVLTF
TRBJ2-2 NA TRBV7-3 CASSITGGNTGELFF
TRBJ1-1 many TRBV2 CASGRQRDGAFF
TRBJ1-3 many TRBV19 CASRTGQARDTIYF
TRBJ2-1 many TRBV6-5 CASSYSAGGFSYNEQFF
TRBJ2-7 many TRBV5-1 CASSSSGHSKSYEQYF
TRBJ1-2 many TRBV10-3 CAISDEGGDYGYTF
TRBJ2-5 many TRBV7-7 CASSAGQGRAETQYF
TRBJ2-1 many TRBV5-1 CASSLGGRTYNEQFF
TRBJ1-3 NA TRBV6-5 CASSYSPGSGNTIYF
TRBJ2-1 many TRBV10-3 CAIKGQTAYNEQFF
TRBJ2-1 many TRBV20-1 CSASRQGIEQFF